A selection of T cell receptor beta chains follows, all from one sample in a study of blood T cells in healthy people across ages. TCRdb called the 5' RACE reads again in MiXCR, with one record for every CDR3 protein. The sample has 1.5 million to 1.8 million distinct CDR3 sequences; roughly two fifths are singletons. The sequencing sample was made of blood. The receptors shown here come from a woman aged 18 to 35 in good health. Both conserved end residues are part of each CDR3. The D gene is left open where the match is weak. Clone size is not always given. Where it is, it says once, few, many or a class for expanded clones.

cdr3_length: 14
d_call: .
clone_size: .
v_call: TRBV18
j_call: TRBJ1-2
cdr3_nt: TGTGCCAGCTCCCCCACTGGGGCCCATGGGGGCTACACCTTC
cdr3_aa: CASSPTGAHGGYTF

cdr3_length: 13
d_call: .
clone_size: .
v_call: TRBV4-3
j_call: TRBJ1-2
cdr3_nt: TGCGCCAGCAGCCAAGATGGTTCCCGGGGCTACACCTTC
cdr3_aa: CASSQDGSRGYTF

cdr3_length: 18
d_call: TRBD1
clone_size: few
v_call: TRBV5-1
j_call: TRBJ1-2
cdr3_nt: TGCGCCAGCAGCTCCTTCGGGACAGGGCTGGGGCCTAACTATGGCTACACCTTC
cdr3_aa: CASSSFGTGLGPNYGYTF

cdr3_length: 14
d_call: .
clone_size: .
v_call: TRBV5-1
j_call: TRBJ1-1
cdr3_nt: TGCGCCAGCAGCGTGGACCCAAACGAAAGAGAAGCTTTCTTT
cdr3_aa: CASSVDPNEREAFF

cdr3_length: 15
d_call: .
clone_size: .
v_call: TRBV2
j_call: TRBJ2-1
cdr3_nt: TGTGCCAGCAGTCCCATTAGCGGAAACTACAATGAGCAGTTCTTC
cdr3_aa: CASSPISGNYNEQFF

cdr3_length: 15
d_call: .
clone_size: few
v_call: TRBV5-1
j_call: TRBJ1-4
cdr3_nt: TGCGCCAGCAGCTTGATCTGGGCATCTAATGAAAAACTGTTTTTT
cdr3_aa: CASSLIWASNEKLFF

cdr3_length: 18
d_call: .
clone_size: .
v_call: TRBV5-1
j_call: TRBJ2-6
cdr3_nt: TGCGCCAGCAGTGGGGCAGCTACAATAAGCTCTGGGGCCAACGTCCTGACTTTC
cdr3_aa: CASSGAATISSGANVLTF

cdr3_length: 15
d_call: .
clone_size: few
v_call: TRBV4-1
j_call: TRBJ1-6
cdr3_nt: TGCGCCAGCAGCCAACCAATCTCCTATAATTCACCCCTCCACTTT
cdr3_aa: CASSQPISYNSPLHF

cdr3_length: 14
d_call: .
clone_size: few
v_call: TRBV5-1
j_call: TRBJ1-1
cdr3_nt: TGCGCCAGCAGCCAGACGGCGGGGAACACTGAAGCTTTCTTT
cdr3_aa: CASSQTAGNTEAFF

cdr3_length: 16
d_call: TRBD2
clone_size: once
v_call: TRBV29-1
j_call: TRBJ2-5
cdr3_nt: TGCAGCGCGACCTTGGGACTAGCGGGAGGTTGGGATGAGCAGTACTTC
cdr3_aa: CSATLGLAGGWDEQYF

cdr3_length: 15
d_call: TRBD1
clone_size: few
v_call: TRBV7-2
j_call: TRBJ1-2
cdr3_nt: TGTGCCAGCAGCTTAGAGACAGGGGCTAACTATGGCTACACCTTC
cdr3_aa: CASSLETGANYGYTF

cdr3_length: 14
d_call: .
clone_size: .
v_call: TRBV10-2
j_call: TRBJ2-2
cdr3_nt: TGCGCCAGCACGATTAAGCTGGGCACCGGGGAGCTGTTTTTT
cdr3_aa: CASTIKLGTGELFF

cdr3_length: 14
d_call: TRBD1
clone_size: .
v_call: TRBV27
j_call: TRBJ1-4
cdr3_nt: TGTGCCAGCAGTTCTACAGGGGTGGTTGAAAAACTGTTTTTT
cdr3_aa: CASSSTGVVEKLFF

cdr3_length: 12
d_call: .
clone_size: .
v_call: TRBV7-9
j_call: TRBJ2-1
cdr3_nt: TGTGCCAGCAGCTGGGAGCTGGGTGAGCAGTTCTTC
cdr3_aa: CASSWELGEQFF

cdr3_length: 12
d_call: .
clone_size: many
v_call: TRBV7-9
j_call: TRBJ2-1
cdr3_nt: TGTGCCAGCAGCTTAGGTAGGGGTGAGCAGTTCTTC
cdr3_aa: CASSLGRGEQFF

cdr3_length: 16
d_call: TRBD1
clone_size: few
v_call: TRBV24-1
j_call: TRBJ1-4
cdr3_nt: TGTGCCACCAGTGACCCCCGGACAGGAGCGAATGAAAAACTGTTTTTT
cdr3_aa: CATSDPRTGANEKLFF

cdr3_length: 15
d_call: .
clone_size: .
v_call: TRBV7-2
j_call: TRBJ1-2
cdr3_nt: TGTGCCAGCAGCTTAGAAGCCAGGGCCCTATATGGCTACACCTTC
cdr3_aa: CASSLEARALYGYTF

cdr3_length: 16
d_call: .
clone_size: .
v_call: TRBV20-1
j_call: TRBJ2-7
cdr3_nt: TGCAGTGCTAGCCCCGGGGTGAGCATCCGTACCTACGAGCAGTACTTC
cdr3_aa: CSASPGVSIRTYEQYF

cdr3_length: 15
d_call: .
clone_size: few
v_call: TRBV6-2/TRBV6-3
j_call: TRBJ2-3
cdr3_nt: TGTGCCAGCAGCCCTATGACTAGTCGCACAGATACGCAGTATTTT
cdr3_aa: CASSPMTSRTDTQYF

cdr3_length: 13
d_call: .
clone_size: .
v_call: TRBV12-3/TRBV12-4
j_call: TRBJ2-1
cdr3_nt: TGTGCCAGCAGTGTATTCCCTGCCGATGAGCAGTTCTTC
cdr3_aa: CASSVFPADEQFF

cdr3_length: 13
d_call: .
clone_size: .
v_call: TRBV20-1
j_call: TRBJ2-1
cdr3_nt: TGCAGTGCTAGAGATTTTCAGTCCAATGAGCAGTTCTTC
cdr3_aa: CSARDFQSNEQFF

cdr3_length: 15
d_call: .
clone_size: few
v_call: TRBV7-2
j_call: TRBJ2-1
cdr3_nt: TGTGCCAGCAGCCCTCGAGGGGGGATCTACAATGAGCAGTTCTTC
cdr3_aa: CASSPRGGIYNEQFF

cdr3_length: 17
d_call: TRBD2
clone_size: .
v_call: TRBV20-1
j_call: TRBJ2-1
cdr3_nt: TGCAGTGCTAGTGCACTAGCGGGGGGGCCCTCCTACAATGAGCAGTTCTTC
cdr3_aa: CSASALAGGPSYNEQFF

cdr3_length: 17
d_call: TRBD1
clone_size: .
v_call: TRBV3-1
j_call: TRBJ2-4
cdr3_nt: TGTGCCAGCAGCCAAGATCGGAGACAGGGGGCATGGAACATTCAGTACTTC
cdr3_aa: CASSQDRRQGAWNIQYF

cdr3_length: 16
d_call: TRBD1
clone_size: .
v_call: TRBV4-3
j_call: TRBJ2-1
cdr3_nt: TGCGCCAGCAGCCAAGGCCCCGAGACAGGGGGCAGTGAGCAGTTCTTC
cdr3_aa: CASSQGPETGGSEQFF

cdr3_length: 13
d_call: TRBD1
clone_size: many
v_call: TRBV29-1
j_call: TRBJ2-3
cdr3_nt: TGCAGCGGTCGGACAGGGGGGACAGATACGCAGTATTTT
cdr3_aa: CSGRTGGTDTQYF

cdr3_length: 16
d_call: TRBD1
clone_size: .
v_call: TRBV6-5
j_call: TRBJ2-3
cdr3_nt: TGTGCCAGCAGACCGGACTGGGACAGTAGCACAGATACGCAGTATTTT
cdr3_aa: CASRPDWDSSTDTQYF

cdr3_length: 13
d_call: .
clone_size: .
v_call: TRBV27
j_call: TRBJ2-7
cdr3_nt: TGTGCCAGCAGTTTATTCCCGGACTACGAGCAGTACTTC
cdr3_aa: CASSLFPDYEQYF

cdr3_length: 14
d_call: .
clone_size: .
v_call: TRBV2
j_call: TRBJ2-3
cdr3_nt: TGTGCCGGCAGACCTAGCGAGAGCACAGATACGCAGTATTTT
cdr3_aa: CAGRPSESTDTQYF

cdr3_length: 14
d_call: .
clone_size: .
v_call: TRBV12-3/TRBV12-4
j_call: TRBJ1-3
cdr3_nt: TGTGCCAGCAGTGAGGTGTTCACTGGAAACACCATATATTTT
cdr3_aa: CASSEVFTGNTIYF

cdr3_length: 15
d_call: TRBD2
clone_size: .
v_call: TRBV7-2
j_call: TRBJ2-7
cdr3_nt: TGTGCCAGCAGTTCGACTAGCGTGACTCGCTACGAGCAGTACTTC
cdr3_aa: CASSSTSVTRYEQYF

cdr3_length: 16
d_call: .
clone_size: .
v_call: TRBV5-5
j_call: TRBJ1-1
cdr3_nt: TGTGCCAGCAGCTTAAGGCCTTCAGGGGTGGTCACTGAAGCTTTCTTT
cdr3_aa: CASSLRPSGVVTEAFF

cdr3_length: 15
d_call: TRBD2
clone_size: .
v_call: TRBV7-8
j_call: TRBJ2-5
cdr3_nt: TGTGCCAGCAGCTTATTCCAGCGGGAGTTGGATGAGCAGTACTTC
cdr3_aa: CASSLFQRELDEQYF

cdr3_length: 15
d_call: .
clone_size: few
v_call: TRBV6-5
j_call: TRBJ2-1
cdr3_nt: TGTGCCAGCAGTTACTCGAACCCAGTCGTCAATGAGCAGTTCTTC
cdr3_aa: CASSYSNPVVNEQFF

cdr3_length: 14
d_call: TRBD1
clone_size: few
v_call: TRBV6-1
j_call: TRBJ2-7
cdr3_nt: TGTGCCAGCAGTGAGGACAGGGTTGTCCACGAGCAGTACTTC
cdr3_aa: CASSEDRVVHEQYF

cdr3_length: 14
d_call: .
clone_size: .
v_call: TRBV20-1
j_call: TRBJ2-7
cdr3_nt: TGCAGTGCTAGAGTTCAGGGAGTAACCTACGAGCAGTACTTC
cdr3_aa: CSARVQGVTYEQYF

cdr3_length: 13
d_call: .
clone_size: .
v_call: TRBV12-3/TRBV12-4
j_call: TRBJ2-5
cdr3_nt: TGTGCCAGCAGGCGGGGAGTCGGGGAGACCCAGTACTTC
cdr3_aa: CASRRGVGETQYF

cdr3_length: 13
d_call: .
clone_size: .
v_call: TRBV6-6
j_call: TRBJ1-5
cdr3_nt: TGTGCCAGCATTCCTGATAGCAATCAGCCCCAGCATTTT
cdr3_aa: CASIPDSNQPQHF

cdr3_length: 12
d_call: .
clone_size: many
v_call: TRBV5-1
j_call: TRBJ2-5
cdr3_nt: TGTGCCAGCAGCCGGCAGCAAGAGACCCAGTACTTC
cdr3_aa: CASSRQQETQYF